Many counts were recorded for the clone carrying this TCR beta chain. Its antigen is not known. Per the germline V gene, CDR1 is SNHLY and CDR2 is FYNNEI. The CDR3 has 12 residues. V shed 10 bases and J 0 bases; nucleotides not matched to a gene: 2. These data belong to a study of T cell repertoires in cytomegalovirus infection. About the study: The public TCR beta signatures pointed to both CMV infection and matching HLA type.

Study results and caveats: Dominating the ex vivo response were HLA-C-restricted CMV-specific TCR beta clonotypes.

TCRdb recomputed calls from the reads with MiXCR, one row per CDR3 protein. The sample lists 200,000 to 300,000 distinct CDR3 sequences, roughly 15% occurring once. J is TRBJ2-5 and V is TRBV2, with 7 nucleotides matching TRBD1. The source material was PBMCs. This clonotype originated in a human donor in good health (CMV status not recorded). Some clones in this sample may be carry-over from other donors' samples. In nucleotides, the CDR3 is TGTGCCATGGACAGGAACCAAGAGACCCAGTACTTC. This translates into CAMDRNQETQYF.